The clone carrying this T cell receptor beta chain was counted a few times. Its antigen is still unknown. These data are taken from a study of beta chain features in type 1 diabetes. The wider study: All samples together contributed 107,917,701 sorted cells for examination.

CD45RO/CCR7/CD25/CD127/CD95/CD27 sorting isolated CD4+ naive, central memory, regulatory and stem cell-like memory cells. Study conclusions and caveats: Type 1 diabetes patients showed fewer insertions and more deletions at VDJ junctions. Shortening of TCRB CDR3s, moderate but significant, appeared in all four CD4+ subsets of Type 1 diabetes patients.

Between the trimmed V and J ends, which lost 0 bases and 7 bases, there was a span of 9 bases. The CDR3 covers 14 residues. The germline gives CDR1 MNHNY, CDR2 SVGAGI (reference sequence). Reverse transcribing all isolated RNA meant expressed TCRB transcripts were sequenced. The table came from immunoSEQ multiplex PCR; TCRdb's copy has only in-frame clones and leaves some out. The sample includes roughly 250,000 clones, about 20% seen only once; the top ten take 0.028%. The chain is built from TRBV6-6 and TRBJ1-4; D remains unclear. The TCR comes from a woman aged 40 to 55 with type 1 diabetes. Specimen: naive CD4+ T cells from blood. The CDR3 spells CASSYSNSGEKLFF. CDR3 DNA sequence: TGTGCCAGCAGTTACTCGAACTCGGGTGAAAAACTGTTTTTT.